The 12 T cell receptor beta chains listed next were all sequenced from one sample in a study of T cell responses to AZD1222 COVID-19 vaccine. Libraries were prepared by immunoSEQ multiplex PCR; TCRdb keeps only in-frame clonotypes and omits some of them. The table shows about 100,000 clones, with 88% occurring only once. This specimen consisted of peripheral blood, obtained on day 0 of AZD1222 vaccination. Receptors originate from an adult in good health.

The sample holds one count of this clone. The V gene is TRBV27, the J gene TRBJ2-7; TRBD2 matches at 9 bases. The CDR3 totals 13 residues. The junction had 2 bases not matched to a gene; V was cut back by 6 bases and J by 2 bases. Germline V gives CDR1 MNHEY, CDR2 SMNVEV (reference sequence). This CDR3 reads CASRGLATYEQYF. CDR3 bases: TGTGCCAGCAGGGGACTAGCTACCTACGAGCAGTACTTC.

The chain carries TRBV25-1 and TRBJ1-2, with 8 bases matching TRBD1. Germline V CDR1 and CDR2: MGHDK, SYGVNS. The CDR3 has 15 amino acids. J gave up 8 bases and V 3 bases, and 11 bases lay outside the gene matches. This CDR3 is CASSEKTGAREGYTF. The CDR3 nucleotides read TGTGCCAGCAGTGAGAAGACAGGGGCAAGGGAAGGCTACACCTTC.

This sequence joins TRBV9 and TRBJ2-1; no firm D call. Deletions cut 0 bases from V and 4 bases from J, with 11 bases between. Germline CDR1 and CDR2: SGDLS and YYNGEE. CDR3 size: 15 residues. In DNA form, the CDR3 reads TGTGCCAGCAGCGTAGACACTCTAAGGTACAATGAGCAGTTCTTC. Its protein product is CASSVDTLRYNEQFF.

This clone was seen only once. The chain has TRBV11-2 and TRBJ2-1; D might be TRBD1 (5 bases). The CDR3 length is 13 residues. Germline V gives CDR1 SGHAT, CDR2 FQNNGV. Trimming took 5 bases from V and 4 from J, leaving 9 bases between them. The DNA for the CDR3 is TGTGCCAGCAGCGCGGCAGGGTACAATGAGCAGTTCTTC. It translates to CASSAAGYNEQFF.

This clone was seen a single time. The CDR3 region has the DNA TGTGCCAGCAGTTTGGACCGGGATGGAGCCTATGGCTACACCTTC. This gives the protein CASSLDRDGAYGYTF. J is TRBJ1-2 and V is TRBV28, with D unclear. The germline gives CDR1 MDHEN, CDR2 SYDVKM. The CDR3 extends over 15 amino acids. With 3 bases removed from V and 4 bases from J, the gap between germline ends came to 15 bases.

CDR3 in DNA: TGTGCCAGCAGCGTAGAGAAGGACCCGATCCATGAGCAGTTCTTC. Encoded protein: CASSVEKDPIHEQFF. The rearrangement uses TRBV9 and TRBJ2-1; the D is unclear. The CDR3 loop spans 15 amino acids. Germline CDR1 is SGDLS and CDR2 is YYNGEE. V gave up 0 bases and J gave up 8 bases, with 15 bases separating them.

The chain links TRBV5-1 to TRBJ1-1; a possible D gene is TRBD1 (5 bases). In germline, CDR1 is SGHRS, CDR2 YFSETQ. This CDR3 has 17 amino acids. Trimming removed 0 bases at V and 6 bases at J, with 21 bases between. The chain's CDR3 is CASSLAPLEGPGPEAFF. CDR3 nucleotides: TGCGCCAGCAGCTTGGCCCCCTTGGAGGGACCAGGCCCTGAAGCTTTCTTT.

The chain carries TRBV5-6 and TRBJ2-1; tentative D call: TRBD1 (6 bases). The CDR3 has 15 amino acids. The germline V gene encodes CDR1 SGHDT and CDR2 YYEEEE. Trimming cost V 2 bases and J 0 bases, with 9 bases left between them. DNA for the CDR3: TGTGCCAGCAGCTTCGGACAGAGCTCCTACAATGAGCAGTTCTTC. The encoded protein is CASSFGQSSYNEQFF.

V is TRBV5-8 and J is TRBJ2-7; D not certain. The CDR3 sequence is 11 residues long. Germline V gene data show CDR1 as SGHTS and CDR2 as YDEGEE. V was cut by 4 bases and J by 0 bases, with 2 bases left in between. CDR3 sequence: CASSPSYEQYF. CDR3 sequence (DNA): TGTGCCAGCAGCCCCTCCTACGAGCAGTACTTC.

The V call is TRBV5-4, the J call TRBJ2-1; a weak D match, TRBD2 (5 bases). This CDR3 comprises 14 residues. Trimming removed 6 bases at V and 7 bases at J, with 17 bases between. The germline V gene has CDR1 SGHNT and CDR2 YYREEE (reference sequence). The CDR3 DNA is TGTGCCAGCACCCCCGGGCTAGCTCTGAATGAGCAGTTCTTC. This translates into CASTPGLALNEQFF.

The chain links TRBV18 to TRBJ2-1; D not certain. V lost 2 bases, J lost 5 bases, and 13 bases lay in between. CDR1 and CDR2 (germline): KGHSH, LQKENI. This CDR3 is 15 amino acids long. The CDR3 DNA follows: TGTGCCAGCTCACCAGGTCTGAGTATGGACAATGAGCAGTTCTTC. Its translation: CASSPGLSMDNEQFF.

CDR3 coding DNA: TGTGCCACCAATGTGGGGGAGACCCAGTACTTC. Residues: CATNVGETQYF. The rearrangement joins TRBV6-5 to TRBJ2-5; D gene ambiguous. CDR3 length equals 11 residues. Trimming left V 10 bases short and J 5 bases short, with 11 bases between. Per the germline V gene, CDR1 is MNHEY and CDR2 is SVGAGI.